These T cell receptor beta chains were read from a single sample in a study of control samples from healthy donors and cancer patients. Clones were sequenced by immunoSEQ multiplex PCR, and TCRdb holds only the in-frame ones, with some missing. The data hold about 60,000 clones, with about 96% observed a single time. What was sequenced was blood. These receptors all stem from a woman in her late teens or twenties in good health. Each CDR3 is given with its conserved first and last residue. The D gene is left open where the match is weak. Only part of the rows carry a size: once, few, many, or a class if the clone is expanded.

once	TRBV10-3	NA	TRBJ1-1	CAISDRANTEAFF	TGTGCCATCAGCGACAGAGCGAACACTGAAGCTTTCTTT
NA	TRBV2	NA	TRBJ1-1	CASNIMGQGTEAFF	TGTGCCAGCAATATCATGGGGCAAGGCACTGAAGCTTTCTTT
NA	TRBV4-3	TRBD2	TRBJ2-3	CASSQDRRSAGGFSTDTQYF	TGCGCCAGCAGCCAAGATAGAAGATCTGCGGGGGGTTTTAGCACAGATACGCAGTATTTT
NA	TRBV10-1	NA	TRBJ2-4	CASSESGQKNIQYF	TGCGCCAGCAGTGAGTCTGGTCAGAAAAACATTCAGTACTTC
NA	TRBV12-5	NA	TRBJ2-7	CASGKRGKYEQYF	TGTGCTAGTGGTAAGAGGGGTAAGTACGAGCAGTACTTC
NA	TRBV29-1	NA	TRBJ1-1	CSVDYRRMNTEAFF	TGCAGCGTTGATTATAGGAGGATGAACACTGAAGCTTTCTTT
NA	TRBV4-1	NA	TRBJ1-5	CASSQGSQGLRNQPQHF	TGCGCCAGCAGCCAAGGGTCCCAGGGATTACGGAATCAGCCCCAGCATTTT
NA	TRBV14	NA	TRBJ1-6	CASSQGTGSYFSPLHF	TGTGCCAGCAGCCAAGGGACCGGGTCATATTTTTCACCCCTCCACTTT
NA	TRBV6-6	TRBD1	TRBJ2-7	CASSSRGRVYEQYF	TGTGCCAGCAGTTCCAGGGGGCGCGTGTACGAGCAGTACTTC
NA	TRBV19	TRBD1	TRBJ1-1	CASSTDRGNTEAFF	TGTGCCAGTAGTACGGACAGGGGGAACACTGAAGCTTTCTTT
once	TRBV6-5	TRBD1	TRBJ2-7	CASSSPTGGTYEQYF	TGTGCCAGCAGTTCCCCTACAGGGGGGACCTACGAGCAGTACTTC
NA	TRBV21-1	NA	TRBJ1-1	CASSKRGRGGVNTEAFF	TGTGCCAGCAGCAAAAGGGGTCGGGGTGGCGTGAACACTGAAGCTTTCTTT
once	TRBV29-1	NA	TRBJ2-1	CSVYRGGEQFF	TGCAGCGTTTACAGGGGAGGTGAGCAGTTCTTC
NA	TRBV11-2	TRBD2	TRBJ2-7	CASSFPGGASGAYEQYF	TGTGCCAGCAGCTTTCCGGGGGGGGCCTCGGGGGCCTACGAGCAGTACTTC
NA	TRBV6-4	NA	TRBJ1-2	CASSDLTGSGYTF	TGTGCCAGCAGTGACCTCACAGGGAGTGGCTACACCTTC
NA	TRBV9	TRBD2	TRBJ2-7	CASSPIGRGDSEQYF	TGTGCCAGCAGCCCGATTGGGCGGGGGGATTCCGAGCAGTACTTC
NA	TRBV2	NA	TRBJ1-6	CASTMGASSNSPLHF	TGTGCCAGCACTATGGGGGCGAGCAGTAATTCACCCCTCCACTTT
NA	TRBV6-2/TRBV6-3	NA	TRBJ2-1	CASSYQGREQFF	TGTGCCAGCAGTTATCAGGGGCGTGAGCAGTTCTTC
NA	TRBV27	TRBD2	TRBJ2-1	CASRLAGGSSYNEQFF	TGTGCCAGCAGACTCGCGGGGGGTTCATCCTACAATGAGCAGTTCTTC
NA	TRBV3-1/TRBV3-2	NA	TRBJ1-1	CASSPRREGRSEAFF	TGTGCCAGCAGCCCCCGCCGGGAGGGAAGGTCTGAAGCTTTCTTT
NA	TRBV6-5	TRBD1	TRBJ1-4	CASSTRGSNEKLFF	TGTGCCAGCAGTACCAGGGGGTCTAATGAAAAACTGTTTTTT
NA	TRBV30	NA	TRBJ1-1	CAWSVNGASRAFF	TGTGCCTGGAGTGTAAATGGGGCCTCGAGGGCTTTCTTT
NA	TRBV6-6	NA	TRBJ1-1	CASTVRNTEAFF	TGTGCCAGCACCGTACGGAACACTGAAGCTTTCTTT